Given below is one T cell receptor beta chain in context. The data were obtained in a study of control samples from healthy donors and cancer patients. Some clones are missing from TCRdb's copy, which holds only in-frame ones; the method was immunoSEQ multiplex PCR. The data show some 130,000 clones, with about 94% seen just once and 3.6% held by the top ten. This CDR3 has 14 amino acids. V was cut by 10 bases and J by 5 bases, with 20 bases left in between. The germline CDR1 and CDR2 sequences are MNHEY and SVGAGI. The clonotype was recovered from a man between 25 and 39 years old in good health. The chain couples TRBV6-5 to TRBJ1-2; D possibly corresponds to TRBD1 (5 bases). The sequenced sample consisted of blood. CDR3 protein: CATIFDRVGYGYTF. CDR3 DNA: TGTGCCACCATCTTTGACAGAGTCGGTTATGGCTACACCTTC.